This TCR beta chain appears in the sequencing data of a study of neurological immune-mediated disorders. TCRdb re-called the 5' RACE reads with MiXCR, one entry per CDR3 protein. The sample gives about 44,000 distinct CDR3 sequences, more than 5% of which show up once; 0.45% to 0.6% is in the top ten. This clonotype was seen many times. V shed 0 bases, J shed 2 bases, and the junction held 13 bases outside the gene matches. CDR1 is LGHDT and CDR2 is YNNKEL in the germline V gene (reference sequence). The CDR3 contains 20 residues. This sequence joins TRBV3-1 and TRBJ2-6; 7 nucleotides agree with TRBD2. Sequencing input: CD4+ T cells from blood. The TCR comes from a woman between 35 and 50 years old in good health. The DNA for the CDR3 is TGTGCCAGCAGCCAAGACCCCCCCGACCGGGGGGTCGCTGGGGCCAACGTCCTGACTTTC. As protein: CASSQDPPDRGVAGANVLTF. The variable domain in full, with the rest retrieved from reference TRBV3-1 and TRBJ2-6, is DTAVSQTPKYLVTQMGNDKSIKCEQNLGHDTMYWYKQDSKKFLKIMFSYNNKELIINETVPNRFSPKSPDKAHLNLHINSLELGDSAVYFCASSQDPPDRGVAGANVLTFGAGSRLTVL.